The T cell receptor (beta chain) described here comes from a study of T cell repertoires in cytomegalovirus infection. Study-level points and caveats: The response measured ex vivo was dominated by TCR beta clonotypes (HLA-C-restricted and CMV-specific).

The CDR3 length is 15 residues. CDR1 SGHVS and CDR2 FNYEAQ come from the germline V gene. V shed 0 bases and J shed 2 bases, with 10 bases lying between them. TCRdb re-called the reads with MiXCR, one entry per CDR3 protein. The repertoire includes 45,000 to 60,000 distinct CDR3 sequences, 15% to 25% of them detected once, and around 60% sits in the top ten. This clonotype was picked up a small number of times. The target antigen is unknown. The J gene is TRBJ1-1, the V gene TRBV7-6; D might be TRBD1 (6 bases). The TCR comes from a human donor in good health (CMV status not recorded). Some clones in this sample may be carry-over from other donors' samples. The specimen was CD8+ T cells from cultured PBMCs, collected from culture after CMV antigen stimulation. The CDR3 coding sequence is TGTGCCAGCAGCTTAGCGAGGGGGATTAACACTGAAGCTTTCTTT. It encodes CASSLARGINTEAFF.